Listed below are T cell receptor beta chains from one sample, sequenced in a study of T cells after yellow fever vaccination. Each CDR3 protein gets one entry after TCRdb re-called the 5' RACE reads with MiXCR. The data hold some 400,000 distinct CDR3 sequences, with around 6.5% observed a single time. The specimen comprised PBMCs, sampled 5 days after the yellow fever booster vaccination. The receptors originated from a man aged 25-45 years who received the YFV17D yellow fever vaccine. CDR3s include the opening cysteine and the closing phenylalanine or tryptophan. A D gene is named only where the DNA matches it firmly. The size entry is marked missing in some rows and otherwise reads once, few, many or a size class.

d_gene,j_gene,abundance,len,v_gene,CDR3nt,CDR3aa
TRBD1,TRBJ1-4,.,14,TRBV12-3/TRBV12-4,TGTGCCAGCAGTACCGGGACAGGGTCTGGAAAACTGTTTTTT,CASSTGTGSGKLFF
TRBD2,TRBJ2-1,many,16,TRBV7-8,TGTGCCAGCAGCTTGGTAGCGGGAGGGCCCTCGTATGAGCAGTTCTTC,CASSLVAGGPSYEQFF
TRBD2,TRBJ2-5,.,13,TRBV20-1,TGCAGTGCTAGTACTAGCGGTAAAGAGACCCAGTACTTC,CSASTSGKETQYF
.,TRBJ2-2,.,12,TRBV12-3/TRBV12-4,TGTGCCAGCAGCTTCACTGCGGGGGAGCTGTTTTTT,CASSFTAGELFF
.,TRBJ1-3,few,13,TRBV6-1,TGTGCCAGCAGCCGCCGACGGGGAAACACCATATATTTT,CASSRRRGNTIYF
.,TRBJ1-5,few,15,TRBV2,TGTGCCAGCGTCCGGGACCAGGGAGCAGGTCAGCCCCAGCATTTT,CASVRDQGAGQPQHF
.,TRBJ2-5,.,15,TRBV11-3,TGTGCCAGCAGCTGGTCCGGGACGGACCAAGAGACCCAGTACTTC,CASSWSGTDQETQYF
TRBD2,TRBJ2-3,.,16,TRBV5-4,TGTGCCAGCAGCCCCCGGACTAGCGGTGACTCAGATACGCAGTATTTT,CASSPRTSGDSDTQYF
TRBD1,TRBJ1-2,few,15,TRBV18,TGTGCCAGCTCGCACGGAACCACAGGGGGCTATGGCTACACCTTC,CASSHGTTGGYGYTF
TRBD2,TRBJ2-7,.,17,TRBV13,TGTGCCAGCACTCATCGAGGGACTAGCGGGAGATTCGGGGAGCAGTACTTC,CASTHRGTSGRFGEQYF
TRBD2,TRBJ2-1,many,14,TRBV20-1,TGCAGTGCTAGTTTGACTAGCGGGAGAGGTGAGCAGTTCTTC,CSASLTSGRGEQFF
TRBD1,TRBJ2-1,few,15,TRBV12-3/TRBV12-4,TGTGCCAGCAGATACGACAGGGCCCTAGGCAATGAGCAGTTCTTC,CASRYDRALGNEQFF
TRBD2,TRBJ2-7,many,15,TRBV5-1,TGCGCCAGCAGCCCCGAGGGCGGGGGACGTCTCGAGCAGTACTTC,CASSPEGGGRLEQYF
.,TRBJ1-1,.,15,TRBV30,TGTGCCTGGAGAAACAGGGAGTCTTCTTCCTTTAAAGCTTTCTTT,CAWRNRESSSFKAFF
.,TRBJ2-3,few,14,TRBV20-1,TGCAGTGCTAGTGTAGCCCATAGCACAGATACGCAGTATTTT,CSASVAHSTDTQYF
TRBD2,TRBJ2-1,many,17,TRBV19,TGTGCCAGTAGTACCCGCCGACTAGCGGATACCTACAATGAGCAGTTCTTC,CASSTRRLADTYNEQFF
TRBD2,TRBJ2-3,.,15,TRBV5-1,TGCGCCAGCAGCTTGTCTAGCGGGGGATTTGATACGCAGTATTTT,CASSLSSGGFDTQYF
.,TRBJ2-7,few,14,TRBV5-6,TGTGCCAGCAGTTCCTGGTCGCTGTCCTACGAGCAGTACTTC,CASSSWSLSYEQYF
TRBD1,TRBJ1-5,few,14,TRBV6-5,TGTGCCAGCAGTTACCGGGACAGAAATCAGCCCCAGCATTTT,CASSYRDRNQPQHF
TRBD2,TRBJ2-7,many,15,TRBV5-1,TGCGCCAGCACCCCTGGGACTAGCGGGAACTACGAGCAGTACTTC,CASTPGTSGNYEQYF
TRBD1,TRBJ2-3,.,18,TRBV6-1,TGTGCCAGCAGTCCTCCCACGTACAGGGGGCGAAGCACAGATACGCAGTATTTT,CASSPPTYRGRSTDTQYF
.,TRBJ2-2,few,13,TRBV2,TGTGCCAGCAGATGGTCTGGTCCCGGGGAGCTGTTTTTT,CASRWSGPGELFF
.,TRBJ2-5,.,14,TRBV5-1,TGCGCCAGCAGCTTGGCGGCGGCAGAAGAGACCCAGTACTTC,CASSLAAAEETQYF
.,TRBJ2-7,.,15,TRBV5-4,TGTGCCAGCAGCTTTTCCGGGACGGCCTCCTACGAGCAGTACTTC,CASSFSGTASYEQYF
.,TRBJ2-2,few,12,TRBV20-1,TGCAGTGCCCCCAGCGGTACCGGGGAGCTGTTTTTT,CSAPSGTGELFF
TRBD1,TRBJ2-7,many,13,TRBV9,TGTGCCAGCAGCGCCGGGACAGGGGACGAGCAGTACTTC,CASSAGTGDEQYF
.,TRBJ2-1,many,13,TRBV7-2,TGTGCCAGCACCTTGGGCGTCTACAATGAGCAGTTCTTC,CASTLGVYNEQFF
.,TRBJ2-3,many,12,TRBV20-1,TGCAGTGCTTCTGAGGACACAGATACGCAGTATTTT,CSASEDTDTQYF
.,TRBJ1-1,many,11,TRBV6-2/TRBV6-3,TGTGCCAGCAGTTTGGGAACGCAAGCTTTCTTT,CASSLGTQAFF
.,TRBJ1-1,few,14,TRBV5-1,TGCGCCAGCAGCCAAATTGGACAGAACACTGAAGCTTTCTTT,CASSQIGQNTEAFF
.,TRBJ1-1,many,13,TRBV12-3/TRBV12-4,TGTGCCAGCAGTTTCTGGGGGCAGGCTGAAGCTTTCTTT,CASSFWGQAEAFF
TRBD1,TRBJ1-1,few,15,TRBV20-1,TGCAGTGCTAGGCCAGGACAGGGCGGGGACACTGAAGCTTTCTTT,CSARPGQGGDTEAFF
.,TRBJ2-1,.,12,TRBV4-3,TGCGCCAGCAGCCATCGTTACAATGAGCAGTTCTTC,CASSHRYNEQFF
.,TRBJ2-4,few,15,TRBV18,TGTGCCAGCTCATTCGATAGGGGAGCCAAAAACATTCAGTACTTC,CASSFDRGAKNIQYF
TRBD1,TRBJ2-2,.,14,TRBV15,TGTGCCACCAAAACGGGACAGCGACCCGGGGAGCTGTTTTTT,CATKTGQRPGELFF
TRBD2,TRBJ2-1,few,15,TRBV5-1,TGCGCCAGCAGCGGGGTAGCGGGAGGGCCTTCTGAGCAGTTCTTC,CASSGVAGGPSEQFF
TRBD1,TRBJ1-5,.,16,TRBV7-2,TGTGCCAGCAGCTCGAGGGACAGGAGCAGCAATCAGCCCCAGCATTTT,CASSSRDRSSNQPQHF
TRBD2,TRBJ2-7,few,16,TRBV20-1,TGCAGTGCTAGAGAACTCTCGGGAGGGGTGCGAGGGGAGCAGTACTTC,CSARELSGGVRGEQYF
.,TRBJ2-6,many,16,TRBV6-5,TGTGCCAGCAGTTACGGCCTAGGTTCTGGGGCCAACGTCCTGACTTTC,CASSYGLGSGANVLTF
.,TRBJ2-4,few,10,TRBV29-1,TGCAGCGTCGGGGCGAACATTCAGTACTTC,CSVGANIQYF
TRBD2,TRBJ2-3,few,14,TRBV5-1,TGCGCCAGCAGCCCTCCGCGGGGGTCAGATACGCAGTATTTT,CASSPPRGSDTQYF
TRBD1,TRBJ1-4,few,14,TRBV10-2,TGCGCCAGCTCGGACAGGGCCACTAATGAAAAACTGTTTTTT,CASSDRATNEKLFF
TRBD1,TRBJ2-1,many,15,TRBV7-9,TGTGCCAGCAGCTTGGGGGACAGTACCTACAATGAGCAGTTCTTC,CASSLGDSTYNEQFF
.,TRBJ2-1,few,14,TRBV9,TGTGCCAGCAGCGTAGATGTCAGGGACAATGAGCAGTTCTTC,CASSVDVRDNEQFF
.,TRBJ2-2,.,17,TRBV20-1,TGCAGTGCTCCGCAGACTCGGATGCTAGTCCGGGGCGGGGAGCTGTTTTTT,CSAPQTRMLVRGGELFF
TRBD2,TRBJ2-7,.,17,TRBV20-1,TGCAGTGCTAAATCCGGGACTAGCGGGAGGTACTCCTACGAGCAGTACTTC,CSAKSGTSGRYSYEQYF
TRBD2,TRBJ2-3,.,14,TRBV10-3,TGTGCCATCAAGCGTACTAGCGGCACAGATACGCAGTATTTT,CAIKRTSGTDTQYF
.,TRBJ2-3,few,16,TRBV29-1,TGCAGCGTTGAACGATGGGGGAGAGGGAGCACAGATACGCAGTATTTT,CSVERWGRGSTDTQYF
.,TRBJ1-5,many,13,TRBV12-3/TRBV12-4,TGTGCCAGCAGTTTTACAGACAATCAGCCCCAGCATTTT,CASSFTDNQPQHF
.,TRBJ2-7,.,14,TRBV5-1,TGCGCCAGCAGCCTACAAGGTGCCCGGGGGGAGCAGTACTTC,CASSLQGARGEQYF
.,TRBJ2-2,.,13,TRBV7-9,TGTGCCAGCTGGGGATCGGGCACCGGGGAGCTGTTTTTT,CASWGSGTGELFF
.,TRBJ2-1,many,15,TRBV12-3/TRBV12-4,TGTGCCAGCAGTTTAGGGCAGGCCGAACTCAATGAGCAGTTCTTC,CASSLGQAELNEQFF